The T cell receptor (beta chain) under discussion was sequenced for a study of molecular identifiers for immune sequencing clone quantification. A word on this clonotype: Just one base apart from a much larger clone, this may be a read error.

One entry per CDR3 protein, called by TCRdb with MiXCR from the PCR reads. The sample shows more than 85,000 distinct CDR3 sequences, about 35% of them seen only once. Germline CDR1 is SGHDN and CDR2 is FVKESK. This CDR3 region has 15 residues. V was trimmed by 1 base and J by 5 bases, leaving 14 bases between them. Sequencing was performed on naive CD8+ T cells from blood, with Jurkat cell RNA spiked in. Subset indicated: FACS-sorted CD8+CD4-CCR7+CD45RA+ naive T cells. The chain recombines TRBV14 with TRBJ1-1; D uncertain. This receptor was identified in a human donor in good health. Some libraries in this study had Jurkat cell RNA spiked in. Here the CDR3 DNA reads TGTGCCAGCAGCCAAGGTTGGCCGATCGAAACTGAAGCTTTCTTT. Protein sequence: CASSQGWPIETEAFF.